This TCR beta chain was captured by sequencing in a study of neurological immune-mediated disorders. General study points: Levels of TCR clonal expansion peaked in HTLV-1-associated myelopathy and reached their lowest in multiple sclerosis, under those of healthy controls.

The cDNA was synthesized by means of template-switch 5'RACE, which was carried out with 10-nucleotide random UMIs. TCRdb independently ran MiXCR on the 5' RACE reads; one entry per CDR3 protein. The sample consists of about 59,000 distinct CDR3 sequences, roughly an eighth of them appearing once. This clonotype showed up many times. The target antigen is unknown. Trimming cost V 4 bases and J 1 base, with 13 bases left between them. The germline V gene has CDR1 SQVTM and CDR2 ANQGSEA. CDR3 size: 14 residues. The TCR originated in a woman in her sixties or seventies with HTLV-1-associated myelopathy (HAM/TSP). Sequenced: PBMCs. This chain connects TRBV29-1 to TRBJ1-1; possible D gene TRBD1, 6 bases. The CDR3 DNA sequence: TGCAGCGTTGTTCGCGGGGGCCCGAACACTGAAGCTTTCTTT. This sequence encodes CSVVRGGPNTEAFF.